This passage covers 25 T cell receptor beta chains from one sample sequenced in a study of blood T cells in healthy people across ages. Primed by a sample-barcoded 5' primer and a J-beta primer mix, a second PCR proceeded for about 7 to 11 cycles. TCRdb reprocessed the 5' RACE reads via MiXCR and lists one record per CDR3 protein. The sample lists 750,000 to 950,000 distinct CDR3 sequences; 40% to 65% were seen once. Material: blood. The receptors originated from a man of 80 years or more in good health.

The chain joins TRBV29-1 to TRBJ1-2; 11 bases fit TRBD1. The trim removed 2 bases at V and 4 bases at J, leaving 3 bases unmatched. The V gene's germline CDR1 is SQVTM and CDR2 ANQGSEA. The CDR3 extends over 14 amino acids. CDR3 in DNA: TGCAGCGTTGAACGGACAGGGGGCGCCTATGGCTACACCTTC. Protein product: CSVERTGGAYGYTF.

The CDR3 nucleotides are TGTGCCAGCAGCCCGTCGGGAGGGCACGGATACGCGTATTTT. This codes for CASSPSGGHGYAYF. The chain has TRBV3-1 and TRBJ2-3, with 8 bases lining up with TRBD2. Trimming at V came to 4 bases and at J to 14 bases, leaving 14 bases not matched to a gene. The CDR3 contains 14 residues. The germline V gene encodes CDR1 LGHDT and CDR2 YNNKEL (reference sequence).

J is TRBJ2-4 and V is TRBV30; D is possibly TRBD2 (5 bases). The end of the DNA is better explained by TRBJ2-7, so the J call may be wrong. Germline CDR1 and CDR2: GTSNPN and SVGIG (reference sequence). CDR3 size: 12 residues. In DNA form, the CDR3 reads TGTGCCTGGAAGCGGATAACCTACGAGCAGTACTTC. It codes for CAWKRITYEQYF.

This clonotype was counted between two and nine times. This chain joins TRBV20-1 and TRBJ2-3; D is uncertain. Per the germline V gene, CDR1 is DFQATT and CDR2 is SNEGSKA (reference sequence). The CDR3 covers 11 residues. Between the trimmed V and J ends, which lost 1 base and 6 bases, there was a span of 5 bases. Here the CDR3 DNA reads TGCAGTGCTAGAGTCGTGGATACGCAGTATTTT. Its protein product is CSARVVDTQYF.

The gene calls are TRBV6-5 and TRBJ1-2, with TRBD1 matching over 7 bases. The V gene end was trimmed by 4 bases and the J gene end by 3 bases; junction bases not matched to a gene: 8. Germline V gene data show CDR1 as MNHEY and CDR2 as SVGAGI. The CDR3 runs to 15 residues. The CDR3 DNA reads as TGTGCCAGCAGTTTCCTCGGACAGGTGGACTATGGCTACACCTTC. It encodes CASSFLGQVDYGYTF.

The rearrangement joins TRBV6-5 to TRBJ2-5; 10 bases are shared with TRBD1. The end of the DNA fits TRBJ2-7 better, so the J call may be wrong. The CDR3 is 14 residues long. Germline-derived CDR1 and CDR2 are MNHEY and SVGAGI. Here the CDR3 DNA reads TGTGCCAGCAGTCGGACAGGGGGGGCCTGCGAGCAGTACTTC. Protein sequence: CASSRTGGACEQYF.

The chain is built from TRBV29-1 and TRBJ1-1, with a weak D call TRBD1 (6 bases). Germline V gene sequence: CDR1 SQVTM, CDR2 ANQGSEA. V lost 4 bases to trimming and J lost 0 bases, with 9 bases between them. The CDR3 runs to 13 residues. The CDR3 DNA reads TGCAGCGTTGTTAGGGGGATGAACACTGAAGCTTTCTTT. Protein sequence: CSVVRGMNTEAFF.

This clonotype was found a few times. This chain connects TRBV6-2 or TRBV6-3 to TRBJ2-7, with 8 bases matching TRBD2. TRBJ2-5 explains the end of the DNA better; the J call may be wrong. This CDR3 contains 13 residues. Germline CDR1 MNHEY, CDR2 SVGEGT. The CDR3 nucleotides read TGTGCCAGCAGTTCCGGGAGGGCCGAGACCCAGTACTTC. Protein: CASSSGRAETQYF.

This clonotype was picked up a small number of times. The chain's CDR3 is CASRQSWLMAGSHNEQFF. The CDR3 DNA follows: TGTGCCAGCAGGCAGTCCTGGTTGATGGCGGGAAGCCACAATGAGCAGTTCTTC. The chain carries TRBV7-2 and TRBJ2-1; TRBD2 might be the D (6 bases). Trimming shortened V by 6 bases and J by 5 bases, and 26 bases separated the two germline ends. The CDR3 loop spans 18 amino acids. Germline values: CDR1 SGHTA, CDR2 FQGNSA.

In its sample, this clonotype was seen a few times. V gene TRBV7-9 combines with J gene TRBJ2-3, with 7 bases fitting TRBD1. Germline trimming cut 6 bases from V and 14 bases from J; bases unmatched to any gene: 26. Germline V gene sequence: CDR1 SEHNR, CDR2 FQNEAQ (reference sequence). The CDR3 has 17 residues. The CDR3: CASSSRGQGPGNRYAYF. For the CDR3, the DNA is TGTGCCAGCAGTTCGAGGGGGCAGGGCCCGGGTAACAGATACGCGTATTTT.

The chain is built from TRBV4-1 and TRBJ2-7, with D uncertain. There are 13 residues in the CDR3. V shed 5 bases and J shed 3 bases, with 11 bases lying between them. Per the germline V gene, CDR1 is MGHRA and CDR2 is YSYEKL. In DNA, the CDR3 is TGCGCCAGCAGCGCCGGGCCAGACTACGAGCAGTACTTC. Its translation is CASSAGPDYEQYF.

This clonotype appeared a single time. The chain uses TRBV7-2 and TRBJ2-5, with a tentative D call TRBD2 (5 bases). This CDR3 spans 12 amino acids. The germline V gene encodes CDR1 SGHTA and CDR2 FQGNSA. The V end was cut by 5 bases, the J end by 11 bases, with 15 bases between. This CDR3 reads CASSLPSEEQYF. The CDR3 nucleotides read TGTGCCAGCAGCCTACCTTCGGAGGAACAGTACTTC. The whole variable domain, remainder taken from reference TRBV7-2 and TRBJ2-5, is GAGVSQSPSNKVTEKGKDVELRCDPISGHTALYWYRQSLGQGLEFLIYFQGNSAPDKSGLPSDRFSAERTGGSVSTLTIQRTQQEDSAVYLCASSLPSEEQYFGPGTRLLVL.

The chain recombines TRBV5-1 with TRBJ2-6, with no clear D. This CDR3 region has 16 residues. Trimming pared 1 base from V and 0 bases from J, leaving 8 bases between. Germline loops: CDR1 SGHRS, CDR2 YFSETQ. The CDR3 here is CASSLRLTSGANVLTF. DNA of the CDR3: TGCGCCAGCAGCTTGAGATTAACCTCTGGGGCCAACGTCCTGACTTTC.

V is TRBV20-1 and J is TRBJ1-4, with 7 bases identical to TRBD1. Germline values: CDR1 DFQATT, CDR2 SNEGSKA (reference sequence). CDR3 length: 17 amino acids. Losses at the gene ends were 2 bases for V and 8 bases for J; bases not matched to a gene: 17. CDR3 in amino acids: CSARPRTGGAQMEKLFF. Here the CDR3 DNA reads TGCAGTGCTAGACCAAGGACAGGAGGGGCCCAAATGGAAAAACTGTTTTTT.

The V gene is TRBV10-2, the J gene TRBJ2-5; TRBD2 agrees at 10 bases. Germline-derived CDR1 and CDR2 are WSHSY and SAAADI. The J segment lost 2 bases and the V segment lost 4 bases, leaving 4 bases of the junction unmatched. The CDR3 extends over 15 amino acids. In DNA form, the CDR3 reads TGCGCCAGCAGTGCGACTAGCGGGTTACAAGAGACCCAGTACTTC. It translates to CASSATSGLQETQYF.

The CDR3 loop reads CSAGRLEVRAETQYF. The CDR3 region has the DNA TGCAGTGCGGGGCGCCTGGAGGTCCGTGCGGAGACCCAGTACTTC. This rearrangement joins TRBV20-1 to TRBJ2-5, with D perhaps assigned TRBD1 or TRBD2 (5 bases each). V dropped 6 bases and J dropped 5 bases, with 22 bases sitting between them. This CDR3 comprises 15 residues. The germline gives CDR1 DFQATT, CDR2 SNEGSKA (reference sequence).

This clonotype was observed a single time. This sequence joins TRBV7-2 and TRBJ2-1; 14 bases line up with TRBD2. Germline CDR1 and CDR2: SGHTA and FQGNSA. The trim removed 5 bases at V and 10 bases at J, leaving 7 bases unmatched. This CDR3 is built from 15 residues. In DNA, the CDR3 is TGTGCCAGCAGCCACGGACTAGCGGGAGGTGGGGAGCAGTTCTTC. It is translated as CASSHGLAGGGEQFF.

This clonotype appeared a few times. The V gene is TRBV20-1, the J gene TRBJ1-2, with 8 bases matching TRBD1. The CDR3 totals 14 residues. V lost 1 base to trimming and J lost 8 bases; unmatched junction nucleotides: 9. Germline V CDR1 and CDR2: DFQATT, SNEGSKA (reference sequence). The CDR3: CSARVDRGIRGYTF. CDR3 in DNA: TGCAGTGCTAGAGTCGACAGGGGTATTCGGGGCTACACCTTC.

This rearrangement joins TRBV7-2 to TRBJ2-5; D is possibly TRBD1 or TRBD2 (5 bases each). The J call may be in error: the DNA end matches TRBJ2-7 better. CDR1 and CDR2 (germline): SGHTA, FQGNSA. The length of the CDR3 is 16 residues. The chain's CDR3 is CASSDSQPGTLHEQYF. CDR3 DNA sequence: TGTGCCAGCAGCGACTCACAACCAGGGACGCTTCACGAGCAGTACTTC.

CDR3 nucleotides: TGCGCCAGCAGCCCCCGGGACAGGGGTTATGGGGCCAACGTCCTGACTTTC. Translating it yields CASSPRDRGYGANVLTF. The chain links TRBV5-1 to TRBJ2-6; 10 positions match TRBD1. CDR1 and CDR2 (germline): SGHRS, YFSETQ. J lost 3 bases, V lost 4 bases, and 7 bases had no gene match. This CDR3 comprises 17 residues.

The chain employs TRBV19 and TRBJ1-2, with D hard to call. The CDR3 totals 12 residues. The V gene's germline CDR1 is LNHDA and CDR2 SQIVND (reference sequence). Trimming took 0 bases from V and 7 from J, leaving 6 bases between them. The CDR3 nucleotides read TGTGCCAGTAGTATAGAGGCATGTGGCTACACCTTC. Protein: CASSIEACGYTF.

The chain's CDR3 is CASSPFRSETQYF. The CDR3, as DNA: TGTGCCAGCTCACCATTTAGATCGGAGACCCAGTACTTC. This chain joins TRBV18 and TRBJ2-5; D unclear. CDR3 size: 13 residues. With 2 bases removed from V and 5 bases from J, the gap between germline ends came to 9 bases. The germline V gene encodes CDR1 KGHSH and CDR2 LQKENI.

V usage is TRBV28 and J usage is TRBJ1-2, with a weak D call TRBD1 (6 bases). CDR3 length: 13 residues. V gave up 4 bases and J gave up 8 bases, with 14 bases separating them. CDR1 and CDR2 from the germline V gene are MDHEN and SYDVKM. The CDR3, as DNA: TGTGCCAGCAGTTCTACAGGGTGGGGCGGCTACACCTTC. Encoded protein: CASSSTGWGGYTF.

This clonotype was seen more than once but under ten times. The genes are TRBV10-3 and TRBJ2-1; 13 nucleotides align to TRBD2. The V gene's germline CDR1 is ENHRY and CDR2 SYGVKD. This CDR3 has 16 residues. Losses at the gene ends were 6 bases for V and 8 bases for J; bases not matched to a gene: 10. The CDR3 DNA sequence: TGTGCCATCAGCACAGGACTAGCGGGAGTGGGAGATGAGCAGTTCTTC. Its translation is CAISTGLAGVGDEQFF.

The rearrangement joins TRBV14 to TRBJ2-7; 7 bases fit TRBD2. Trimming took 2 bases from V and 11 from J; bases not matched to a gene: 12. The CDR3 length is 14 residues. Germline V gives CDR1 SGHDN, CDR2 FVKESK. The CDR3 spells CASSQMTRGTFKYF. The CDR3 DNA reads TGTGCCAGCAGCCAAATGACGCGGGGGACTTTTAAGTACTTC.